These 26 T cell receptor beta chains share one sample of origin, sequenced in a study of post-analysis software for immune sequencing data. The library was made from cDNA and included unique molecular identifiers. TCRdb recomputed calls from the PCR reads with MiXCR, one row per CDR3 protein. Of hundreds of thousands of distinct CDR3 sequences listed, roughly 40% are singletons. Study-wide results and caveats: There were five TRBV segments more frequent in patients than controls, and TRBV5-6, TRBV5-1 and TRBV20-1 were among them.

Their antigens are not known. Sample: blood. These receptors originate from a girl aged 2-15 years with multiple sclerosis.

V is TRBV28 and J is TRBJ1-2; D may be TRBD1 (5 bases). Germline V lookup: CDR1 MDHEN, CDR2 SYDVKM. Trimming took off 6 bases at V and 8 bases at J, with 28 bases between the two ends. The CDR3 loop spans 17 amino acids. CDR3 DNA: TGTGCCAGCAGCCCTAACACACGGCAGGGCCCGAAGGACGGCTACACCTTC. It codes for CASSPNTRQGPKDGYTF.

With respect to this clonotype: A read error may explain this, as a much larger clone is one base away. This chain uses TRBV7-2 with TRBJ2-3, with 9 bases identical to TRBD2. V lost 5 bases and J lost 7; bases outside the gene matches: 16. This CDR3 has 17 residues. The V gene's germline CDR1 is SGHTA and CDR2 FQGNSA. CDR3 region: CASSTLDAGGPAHTQYF. The CDR3 DNA sequence: TGTGCCAGCAGCACACTCGATGCGGGAGGGCCTGCACATACGCAGTATTTT.

V is TRBV25-1 and J is TRBJ1-4, with D perhaps TRBD1 (5 bases). This CDR3 spans 13 amino acids. Between the trimmed V and J ends, which lost 5 bases and 8 bases, there was a span of 12 bases. Germline loops: CDR1 MGHDK, CDR2 SYGVNS. Written as DNA, the CDR3 is TGTGCCAGCAGTCCAAGCCAGGGAGAAAAACTGTTTTTT. The encoded protein is CASSPSQGEKLFF. Looking up the rest from reference TRBV25-1 and TRBJ1-4 gives the full variable domain: EADIYQTPRYLVIGTGKKITLECSQTMGHDKMYWYQQDPGMELHLIHYSYGVNSTEKGDLSSESTVSRIRTEHFPLTLESARPSHTSQYLCASSPSQGEKLFFGSGTQLSVL.

This clonotype has only a few counts. The chain recombines TRBV20-1 with TRBJ2-3; 12 bases fit TRBD2. Germline CDR1 and CDR2: DFQATT and SNEGSKA (reference sequence). This CDR3 is 14 amino acids long. The V segment lost 3 bases and the J segment 4 bases; nucleotides outside the gene matches: 2. CDR3 residues: CSARLAGGSDTQYF. CDR3 bases: TGCAGTGCTAGGCTAGCGGGGGGGTCAGATACGCAGTATTTT.

This clonotype appeared a single time. This chain uses TRBV12-3 or TRBV12-4 with TRBJ2-5; D may be TRBD1 (6 bases). The CDR3 runs to 12 residues. Trimming removed 4 bases at V and 5 bases at J, with 8 bases between. CDR3 nucleotide sequence: TGTGCCAGCAGTTGGGGGCCTGAGACCCAGTACTTC. This gives the protein CASSWGPETQYF.

This clonotype has more than one count but fewer than ten. The chain uses TRBV27 and TRBJ2-7; no reliable D call. The V end was cut by 8 bases, the J end by 5 bases, with 16 bases between. This CDR3 contains 13 residues. Germline V lookup: CDR1 MNHEY, CDR2 SMNVEV (reference sequence). The chain's CDR3 is CASHHAGFHEQYF. The CDR3 DNA is TGTGCCAGCCACCACGCTGGCTTCCACGAGCAGTACTTC.

The chain joins TRBV2 to TRBJ1-2; the match to TRBD1 covers 8 bases. CDR1 is SNHLY, CDR2 FYNNEI, per germline. Trimming at V came to 8 bases and at J to 6 bases, leaving 11 bases not matched to a gene. The CDR3 runs 14 residues. The CDR3 DNA is TGTGCCAGCCCCCGGGCCAGGGGGCTTGATGGCTACACCTTC. This translates into CASPRARGLDGYTF.

The V gene is TRBV5-1, the J gene TRBJ2-7; no definite D call. Trimming took 2 bases from V and 6 from J, leaving 21 bases between them. The CDR3 has 16 amino acids. Germline CDR1 reads SGHRS; CDR2 reads YFSETQ. The CDR3 spells CASSFGPAAGASEQYF. The DNA for the CDR3 is TGCGCCAGCAGCTTTGGCCCCGCAGCCGGAGCTAGCGAGCAGTACTTC.

This chain connects TRBV28 to TRBJ2-1, with D possibly being TRBD1 (6 bases). V lost 2 bases, J lost 5 bases, and 16 bases lay in between. The V gene's germline CDR1 is MDHEN and CDR2 SYDVKM. CDR3 length: 16 amino acids. The CDR3 spells CASSLTGQRKHNEQFF. In nucleotides, the CDR3 is TGTGCCAGCAGTTTAACCGGACAGCGGAAACACAATGAGCAGTTCTTC. Full variable domain (outside the CDR3, taken from reference TRBV28 and TRBJ2-1): DVKVTQSSRYLVKRTGEKVFLECVQDMDHENMFWYRQDPGLGLRLIYFSYDVKMKEKGDIPEGYSVSREKKERFSLILESASTNQTSMYLCASSLTGQRKHNEQFFGPGTRLTVL.

J is TRBJ1-2 and V is TRBV10-3, with TRBD1 matching 7 bases. With V trimmed by 4 bases and J by 4 bases, 9 bases remained unmatched. The CDR3 is made up of 15 amino acids. The germline CDR1 and CDR2 sequences are ENHRY and SYGVKD. CDR3: CAISGGQSRGYGYTF. CDR3 DNA sequence: TGTGCCATCAGTGGGGGACAGTCCCGGGGCTATGGCTACACCTTC.

The table lists this clonotype with a few counts. The rearrangement links TRBV2 to TRBJ1-5, with D uncertain. V lost 6 bases to trimming and J lost 7 bases, with 19 bases between them. Germline V gives CDR1 SNHLY, CDR2 FYNNEI. This CDR3 has 15 residues. This CDR3 reads CASRSTELRHQPQHF. DNA of the CDR3: TGTGCCAGCAGGTCGACCGAGCTAAGACACCAGCCCCAGCATTTT.

V gene TRBV7-8 combines with J gene TRBJ2-2; D gene uncertain. The CDR3 is 15 residues long. Germline CDR1 is SGHVS and CDR2 is FQNEAQ. Trimming took 3 bases from V and 7 from J, leaving 15 bases between them. The CDR3 nucleotides read TGTGCCAGCAGCTTCTTCTTGATCTCGAGCGGGGAGCTGTTTTTT. Its translation: CASSFFLISSGELFF.

This clonotype was observed many times. The V call is TRBV6-5, the J call TRBJ2-5, with TRBD2 matching 7 bases. J gave up 7 bases and V 6 bases, and 8 bases lay outside the gene matches. There are 13 residues in the CDR3. The germline gives CDR1 MNHEY, CDR2 SVGAGI. In nucleotides, the CDR3 is TGTGCCAGCAGCTGGACTTGGGAGGGGACCCAGTACTTC. It codes for CASSWTWEGTQYF.

This clonotype occurred a few times. The rearrangement links TRBV9 to TRBJ2-1; no clear D. Trimming left V 0 bases short and J 5 bases short, with 9 bases between. Germline values: CDR1 SGDLS, CDR2 YYNGEE. This CDR3 comprises 14 residues. CDR3 amino acids: CASSVANRDNEQFF. CDR3 DNA sequence: TGTGCCAGCAGCGTAGCAAATAGGGACAATGAGCAGTTCTTC.

V gene TRBV3-1 combines with J gene TRBJ2-6, with D maybe TRBD2 (6 bases). The germline gives CDR1 LGHDT, CDR2 YNNKEL (reference sequence). This CDR3 has 16 amino acids. Trimming pared 8 bases from V and 0 bases from J, leaving 14 bases between. CDR3 nucleotides: TGTGCCAGCTCGCCGGGAGTTCCCTCTGGGGCCAACGTCCTGACTTTC. Protein product: CASSPGVPSGANVLTF.

The rearrangement uses TRBV9 and TRBJ1-2, with a weak D call TRBD1 (5 bases). Trimming removed 0 bases from V and 7 bases from J, with 19 bases in between. The length of the CDR3 is 16 residues. Germline V gene data show CDR1 as SGDLS and CDR2 as YYNGEE. As DNA, the CDR3 is TGTGCCAGCAGCGTAGCTGCGGGGGGTACGCAAGGTGGCTACACCTTC. Translated, it gives CASSVAAGGTQGGYTF.

This sequence joins TRBV28 and TRBJ2-4; 9 bases map to TRBD1. Germline assignment: CDR1 MDHEN and CDR2 SYDVKM. V lost 3 bases to trimming and J lost 1 base; unmatched junction nucleotides: 7. CDR3 length: 17 amino acids. Here the CDR3 reads CASSLGTGSFAKNIQYF. The DNA of the CDR3 is TGTGCCAGCAGTTTGGGGACAGGGTCCTTTGCCAAAAACATTCAGTACTTC.

This chain connects TRBV20-1 to TRBJ1-2, with 12 bases matching TRBD1. Germline trimming cut 4 bases from V and 7 bases from J; bases unmatched to any gene: 16. Germline CDR1 and CDR2: DFQATT and SNEGSKA (reference sequence). The CDR3 spans 17 residues. The CDR3 DNA sequence: TGCAGTGCTAAGGGGGATGGACTCCGGGACAGGGGGCGTGGCTACACCTTC. This sequence encodes CSAKGDGLRDRGRGYTF.

The chain couples TRBV28 to TRBJ1-2; D unresolved. The V end was cut by 5 bases, the J end by 5 bases, with 12 bases between. The CDR3 is made up of 13 amino acids. CDR1 MDHEN and CDR2 SYDVKM come from the germline V gene. DNA of the CDR3: TGTGCCAGCAGTGTACTGCCGGGGTATGGCTACACCTTC. Translated, it gives CASSVLPGYGYTF.

This clonotype was counted only a few times. The chain employs TRBV6-5 and TRBJ2-7; D is tentatively TRBD1 or TRBD2 (5 bases each). Germline CDR1 MNHEY, CDR2 SVGAGI. The CDR3 loop spans 15 amino acids. The ends were cut back, 7 bases at V and 2 bases at J, with 18 bases in the middle. Here the CDR3 DNA reads TGTGCCAGCACTCTTAGAGTCGGGACGGCCTACGAGCAGTACTTC. Translating it yields CASTLRVGTAYEQYF.

This rearrangement joins TRBV27 to TRBJ2-2, with 13 nucleotides matching TRBD2. Germline lookup yields CDR1 MNHEY and CDR2 SMNVEV (reference sequence). V lost 4 bases and J lost 1; bases outside the gene matches: 9. There are 19 residues in the CDR3. The chain's CDR3 is CASSSRVGLAGRNTGELFF. The CDR3 DNA reads as TGTGCCAGCAGTTCCCGGGTGGGACTAGCGGGACGGAACACCGGGGAGCTGTTTTTT.

V is TRBV20-1 and J is TRBJ1-5, with D possibly matching TRBD1 (6 bases). CDR3 length equals 14 residues. Trimming removed 5 bases from V and 4 bases from J, with 15 bases in between. Germline V lookup: CDR1 DFQATT, CDR2 SNEGSKA (reference sequence). The CDR3 coding sequence is TGCAGTGCTGTCTACCGGGACAAAAATCAGCCCCAGCATTTT. Translated: CSAVYRDKNQPQHF.

The V and J genes are TRBV14 and TRBJ2-4, with 11 bases lining up with TRBD1. Germline V lookup: CDR1 SGHDN, CDR2 FVKESK. There are 16 residues in the CDR3. Trimming took 4 bases from V and 13 from J; bases not matched to a gene: 15. CDR3 sequence (DNA): TGTGCCAGCAGCCTCCTCGGGACAGGGGGTTACAATGAGCAGTACTTC. The encoded protein is CASSLLGTGGYNEQYF.

This clonotype was seen only a few times. This chain uses TRBV29-1 with TRBJ2-1; TRBD1 matches at 7 bases. The germline CDR1 and CDR2 sequences are SQVTM and ANQGSEA. Losses at the gene ends were 3 bases for V and 5 bases for J; bases not matched to a gene: 4. There are 13 residues in the CDR3. For the CDR3, the DNA is TGCAGCGTTGAGGACAGGAATCACAATGAGCAGTTCTTC. It translates to CSVEDRNHNEQFF.

This CDR3 is CASSSTSSRRDEQYF. The CDR3 coding sequence is TGTGCCAGCAGCTCAACCAGCTCGCGCCGGGACGAGCAGTACTTC. This sequence joins TRBV7-3 and TRBJ2-7; no definite D call. CDR1 SGHTA and CDR2 FQGTGA come from the germline V gene. V lost 4 bases, J lost 5 bases, and 18 bases lay in between. CDR3 length equals 15 residues.

The chain couples TRBV14 to TRBJ1-4; weak D call: TRBD1 (5 bases). Germline V gives CDR1 SGHDN, CDR2 FVKESK. The CDR3 consists of 15 residues. V lost 2 bases and J 4 bases, leaving 11 bases between the germline ends. CDR3 nucleotides: TGTGCCAGCAGCCAATCGGTGCAGGGTAATGAAAAACTGTTTTTT. Encoded protein: CASSQSVQGNEKLFF.